Sequencing of this T cell receptor (beta chain) was carried out in a study of blood T cell repertoires in COVID-19. Study in general: Sources were T cells, B-cell-depleted T cells, or PBMCs; the material itself was cDNA or gDNA.

This clone showed up just once. The ends lost 1 base at V and 0 bases at J; junction bases unmatched: 11. The germline V gene encodes CDR1 SGHDN and CDR2 FVKESK. The CDR3 is 19 amino acids. As originally analysed: Nucleated cell number was recorded as an estimate derived from reference gene primer amplification. Sequencing used immunoSEQ multiplex PCR; TCRdb keeps in-frame clones, though not all of them. That table furnishes V, J and clone size, whereas the DNA furnished D and trimming. This table holds approximately 130,000 clones, around 83% found once. Allocation to cohorts depended on clinical history reported by the participants.

Material: PBMCs or T cells enriched from blood (not recorded which). This sequence joins TRBV14 and TRBJ2-5; TRBD2 aligns across 10 bases. The TCR originated in a man aged 30 to 45 who had recovered from COVID-19. The CDR3 sequence is CASSQVLAGDGRYQETQYF. The CDR3 nucleotides read TGTGCCAGCAGCCAAGTTCTAGCGGGAGACGGGAGGTACCAAGAGACCCAGTACTTC.